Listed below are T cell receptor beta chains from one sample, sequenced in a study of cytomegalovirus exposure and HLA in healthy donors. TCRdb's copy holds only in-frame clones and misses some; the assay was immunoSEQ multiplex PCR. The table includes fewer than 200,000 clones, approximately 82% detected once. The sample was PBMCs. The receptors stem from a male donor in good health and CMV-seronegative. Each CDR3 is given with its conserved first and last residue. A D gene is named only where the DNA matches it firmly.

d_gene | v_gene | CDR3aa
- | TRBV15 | CATSTLIDKLFF
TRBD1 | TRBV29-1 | CSGLQGPYEQYF
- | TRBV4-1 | CASSQVQSGFTPSSYNEQFF
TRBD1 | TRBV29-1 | CSVARTGGGYGYTF
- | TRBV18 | CASSPPARSDTQYF
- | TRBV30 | CAWDTLGGKNSPLHF
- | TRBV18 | CASSPLGRGEETQYF
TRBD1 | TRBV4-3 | CASSPDRGPDNEQFF
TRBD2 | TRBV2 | CASSGTSGDYQETQYF
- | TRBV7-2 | CASSLVAGDYSNQPQHF
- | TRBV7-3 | CASSSRGSSINEQFF
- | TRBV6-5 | CASSYVRGGAQYF
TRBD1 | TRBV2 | CATLPGTGVYEQYF
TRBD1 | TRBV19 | CASSIADRALYEQYF
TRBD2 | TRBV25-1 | CASSGGLAGSYEQYF
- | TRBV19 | CASSGGHVMNTEAFF
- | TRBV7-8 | CASSPGLTANEKLFF
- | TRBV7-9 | CASTTGGQDTYEQYF
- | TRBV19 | CATGRNQPQHF
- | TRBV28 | CASIDQWGVGETQYF
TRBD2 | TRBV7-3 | CASHPGGSDTGELFF
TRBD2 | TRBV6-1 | CASRRTSDTGELFF
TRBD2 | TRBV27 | CASSVGGWNEQYF
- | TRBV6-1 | CASSATAEAFF
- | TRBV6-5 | CATSQIYEQYF
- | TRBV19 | CASSSPRSTQYF
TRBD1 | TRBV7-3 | CASSFGDRGGTQYF
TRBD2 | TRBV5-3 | CARSPGEGVDTGELFF
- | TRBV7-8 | CASSLRGLGDTSSYEQYF
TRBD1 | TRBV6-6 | CASRYRTGVLTDTQYF
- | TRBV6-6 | CASSGGRGAVGNTIYF
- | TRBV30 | CAWSGLRDSYEQYF